This T cell receptor (beta chain) stems from a study of T cells in Graves' hyperthyroidism and ophthalmopathy. The PBMCs had their origin in 8.5 to 10 ml of fresh peripheral blood. This clonotype was detected ten times or more. TCR beta CDR3 sequences were amplified from RNA transcripts. HTBI primers were employed in a first-round RT-PCR of the TCR CDR3. TCRdb ran MiXCR on the multiplex PCR reads and lists one entry per CDR3 protein. This table holds a few hundred thousand distinct CDR3 sequences, 15% to 19% found once. The sample was blood. The receptor's source is a woman younger than 45 with Graves' hyperthyroidism.

CDR3 DNA sequence: TGCAGTGCTACACCGACAGCCTTCAATCAGCCCCAGCATTTT. As protein: CSATPTAFNQPQHF. This chain links TRBV20-1 with TRBJ1-5, with D maybe TRBD1 (5 bases). CDR1 and CDR2 (germline): DFQATT, SNEGSKA (reference sequence). The CDR3 loop spans 14 amino acids. V lost 4 bases, J lost 3 bases, and 13 bases lay in between.